This T cell receptor beta chain was recovered during a study of CD8 T cells in Susac syndrome. Study as a whole: When their blood was taken, the Susac syndrome patients had either not yet had any therapy, were taking corticosteroids, or were taking intravenous immunoglobulin alone.

Random hexamers served to reverse transcribe roughly 0.45 to 1 ug RNA. TCRdb re-analysed the immunoSEQ multiplex PCR reads in MiXCR, keeping a single row per CDR3 protein. Here the sample spans under 200,000 distinct CDR3 sequences, roughly 94% being singletons. V was shortened by 0 bases and J by 8 bases, with 13 bases between the two germline ends. Germline V gene lookup returns CDR1 LNHNV and CDR2 YYDKDF (reference sequence). The CDR3 extends over 15 amino acids. The sequence derives from a human donor with Susac syndrome. This chain joins TRBV15 and TRBJ1-4; no firm D call. Sample: CD8+ T cells from PBMCs. CDR3 in amino acids: CATSRDSARLEKLFF. The CDR3 nucleotides read TGTGCCACCAGCAGAGATTCGGCGAGGTTAGAAAAACTGTTTTTT.